This T cell receptor beta chain was sequenced in a study of blood T cell repertoires in COVID-19. As for the study in general: Some COVID-19 samples were acute and others convalescent; all came from the United States, Italy and Spain. Sources were T cells, B-cell-depleted T cells, or PBMCs; the material itself was cDNA or gDNA.

The CDR3 covers 17 residues. Looked up from germline, CDR1 is MGHDK and CDR2 is SYGVNS. Trimming stripped 5 bases from V and 3 bases from J, with 21 bases between. As originally analysed: Cell counts per sample came from amplifying reference gene primers. Assay used: immunoSEQ multiplex PCR; TCRdb lists only in-frame clones, some missing. The DNA was the basis for D and trimming; V, J and clone size are from that table. The sample includes about 130,000 clones, around four fifths of them seen just once. The sample taken for sequencing was peripheral blood. This clonotype originated in a human donor in a cohort sampled during active COVID-19. The chain recombines TRBV25-1 with TRBJ2-3; a possible D gene is TRBD1 (6 bases). The CDR3 here is CASSPRGPGVRTDTQYF. The CDR3 nucleotides read TGTGCCAGCAGTCCCCGGGGCCCAGGGGTCCGAACAGATACGCAGTATTTT.